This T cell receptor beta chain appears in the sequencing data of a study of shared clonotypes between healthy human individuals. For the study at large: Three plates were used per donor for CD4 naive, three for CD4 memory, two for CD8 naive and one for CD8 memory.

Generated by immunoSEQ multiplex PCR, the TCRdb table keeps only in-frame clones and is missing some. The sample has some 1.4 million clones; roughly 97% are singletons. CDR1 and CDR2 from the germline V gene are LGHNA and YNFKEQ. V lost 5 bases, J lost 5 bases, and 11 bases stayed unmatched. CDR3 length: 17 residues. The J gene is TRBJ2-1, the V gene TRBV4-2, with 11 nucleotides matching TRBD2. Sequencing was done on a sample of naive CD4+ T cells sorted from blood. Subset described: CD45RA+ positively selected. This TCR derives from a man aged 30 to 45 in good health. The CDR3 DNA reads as TGTGCCAGCAGCACCAAGGTGGTAGCGGGAGGGGACAATGAGCAGTTCTTC. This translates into CASSTKVVAGGDNEQFF.